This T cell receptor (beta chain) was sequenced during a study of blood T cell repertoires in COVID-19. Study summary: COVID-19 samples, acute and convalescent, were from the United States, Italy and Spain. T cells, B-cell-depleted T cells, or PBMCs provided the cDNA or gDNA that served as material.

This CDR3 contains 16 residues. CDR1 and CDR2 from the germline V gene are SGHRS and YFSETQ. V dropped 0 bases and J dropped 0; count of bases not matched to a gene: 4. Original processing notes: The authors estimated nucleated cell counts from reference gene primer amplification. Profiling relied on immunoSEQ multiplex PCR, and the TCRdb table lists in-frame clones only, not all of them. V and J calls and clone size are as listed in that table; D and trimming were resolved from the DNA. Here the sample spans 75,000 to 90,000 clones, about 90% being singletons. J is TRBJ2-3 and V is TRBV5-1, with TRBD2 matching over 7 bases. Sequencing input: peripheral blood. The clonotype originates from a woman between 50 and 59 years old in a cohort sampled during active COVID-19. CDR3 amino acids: CASSLVGGGSTDTQYF. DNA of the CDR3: TGCGCCAGCAGCTTGGTCGGGGGAGGGAGCACAGATACGCAGTATTTT.